This T cell receptor beta chain was obtained from a study of T-cell memory formation after mild COVID-19. Study-wide background: TCR clusters were largely donor specific. Regarding the study as a whole: Memory cells collected pre-infection included some clones that later responded, suggesting cross-reactive memory joined. The second-wave clones peaking on day 37 were not confirmed as SARS-CoV-2-specific. Among contracting clones, CD4+ were mainly CM/EM and CD8+ enriched in EMRA.

This clonotype was seen more than once but under ten times. Its specificity is not known. TCRdb processed the 5' RACE reads anew with MiXCR; each CDR3 protein has one entry. Of 470,000 or so distinct CDR3 sequences listed, about 20% are singletons. What was sequenced was PBMCs or a T cell subset sorted from them (not recorded which). This clonotype was obtained from an adult woman who had mild COVID-19 (a few samples of this study predate the infection). Cell type and time point are not known.

CDR3 residues: CATSRQSSYNEQFF. DNA of the CDR3: TGTGCCACCAGTCGACAGAGCTCCTACAATGAGCAGTTCTTC. The chain recombines TRBV24-1 with TRBJ2-1; tentatively, D is TRBD1 (5 bases). Deletions cut 6 bases from V and 0 bases from J, with 8 bases between. This CDR3 is built from 14 residues. Germline values: CDR1 KGHDR, CDR2 SFDVKD.